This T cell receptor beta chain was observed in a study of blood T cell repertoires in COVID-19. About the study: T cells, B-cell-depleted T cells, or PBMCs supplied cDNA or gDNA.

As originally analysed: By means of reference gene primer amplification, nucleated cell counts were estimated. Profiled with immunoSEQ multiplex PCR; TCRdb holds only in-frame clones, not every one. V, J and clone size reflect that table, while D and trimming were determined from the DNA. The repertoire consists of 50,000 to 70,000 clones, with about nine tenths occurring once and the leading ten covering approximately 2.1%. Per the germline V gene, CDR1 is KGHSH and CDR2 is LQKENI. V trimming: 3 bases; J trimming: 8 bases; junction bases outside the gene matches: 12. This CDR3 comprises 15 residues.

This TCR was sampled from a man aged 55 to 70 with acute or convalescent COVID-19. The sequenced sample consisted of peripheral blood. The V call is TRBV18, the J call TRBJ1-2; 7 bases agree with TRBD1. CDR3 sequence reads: CASSPDTGVALGYTF. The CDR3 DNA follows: TGTGCCAGCTCACCCGATACAGGGGTGGCCTTGGGCTACACCTTC.